Below are 31 T cell receptor beta chains sequenced from a single sample in a study of T cell responses to AZD1222 COVID-19 vaccine. The data were produced by immunoSEQ multiplex PCR, yet TCRdb's version contains in-frame clones alone and is incomplete. In the table there are 120,000 or so clones, approximately 89% of which are singletons. Sequencing used peripheral blood, obtained on day 0 of AZD1222 vaccination. The receptor source for this set is an adult in good health.

The V call is TRBV10-3, the J call TRBJ1-2; possible D gene TRBD1, 5 bases. CDR1 ENHRY and CDR2 SYGVKD come from the germline V gene. The CDR3 spans 16 residues. Trimming removed 2 bases at V and 4 bases at J, with 17 bases between. The CDR3 nucleotides are TGTGCCATCAGTGAGGAAGGGGTGGGTGGGGCCTATGGCTACACCTTC. It translates to CAISEEGVGGAYGYTF.

This chain links TRBV27 with TRBJ1-2, with D possibly being TRBD1 (6 bases). Germline assignment: CDR1 MNHEY and CDR2 SMNVEV (reference sequence). The CDR3 is 13 amino acids. Trimming removed 2 bases from V and 8 bases from J, with 12 bases in between. CDR3 nucleotide sequence: TGTGCCAGCAGTTTAGCGCACAGGGAGGGCTACACCTTC. Residues: CASSLAHREGYTF.

The chain uses TRBV18 and TRBJ2-7, with D perhaps matching TRBD1 or TRBD2 (6 bases each). Trimming took off 6 bases at V and 3 bases at J, with 15 bases between the two ends. The CDR3 has 14 residues. Germline CDR1 reads KGHSH; CDR2 reads LQKENI. The CDR3 loop reads CASSPTGAHYEQYF. CDR3 nucleotides: TGTGCCAGCTCCCCGACGGGGGCCCACTACGAGCAGTACTTC.

The chain carries TRBV5-6 and TRBJ1-5; 12 bases match TRBD1. The CDR3 runs 17 residues. The junction had 7 bases not matched to a gene; V was cut back by 5 bases and J by 1 base. Germline V gene lookup returns CDR1 SGHDT and CDR2 YYEEEE. CDR3 sequence (DNA): TGTGCCAGCAGTTTCGGGGGGACAGGGGGCAGCAATCAGCCCCAGCATTTT. Residues: CASSFGGTGGSNQPQHF.

The J gene is TRBJ1-5, the V gene TRBV9, with TRBD1 identical over 7 bases. Germline V gene lookup returns CDR1 SGDLS and CDR2 YYNGEE. V shed 1 base, J shed 1 base, and the junction held 2 bases outside the gene matches. The CDR3 is 15 residues long. This CDR3 reads CASSVSGQSNQPQHF. Written as DNA, the CDR3 is TGTGCCAGCAGCGTATCGGGACAGAGCAATCAGCCCCAGCATTTT.

The rearrangement joins TRBV5-4 to TRBJ2-5, with 7 nucleotides matching TRBD2. The CDR3 spans 17 residues. Germline V gene lookup returns CDR1 SGHNT and CDR2 YYREEE (reference sequence). The ends lost 0 bases at V and 2 bases at J; junction bases unmatched: 10. The CDR3 nucleotides are TGTGCCAGCAGCTTGGCACGGTCTAGCGGAGATCAAGAGACCCAGTACTTC. Residues: CASSLARSSGDQETQYF.

The V call is TRBV18, the J call TRBJ2-5, with D maybe TRBD1 (6 bases). Trimming stripped 2 bases from V and 2 bases from J, with 21 bases between. The CDR3 is 18 residues long. Germline V gene sequence: CDR1 KGHSH, CDR2 LQKENI. CDR3 amino acids: CASSPMSGGPVRQETQYF. In DNA, the CDR3 is TGTGCCAGCTCACCAATGAGTGGGGGCCCGGTGAGGCAAGAGACCCAGTACTTC.

This clone occurred once. The chain carries TRBV5-4 and TRBJ2-1; TRBD2 aligns across 10 bases. Germline V gene sequence: CDR1 SGHNT, CDR2 YYREEE (reference sequence). The CDR3 has 17 amino acids. V shed 0 bases and J 6 bases; nucleotides not matched to a gene: 9. The CDR3 reads CASSLAGSGRALNEQFF. The CDR3 DNA follows: TGTGCCAGCAGCTTGGCCGGGAGCGGGAGGGCCCTCAATGAGCAGTTCTTC.

The V and J genes are TRBV28 and TRBJ2-1; D gene unclear. CDR3 length: 13 residues. CDR1 and CDR2 from the germline V gene are MDHEN and SYDVKM. V lost 4 bases and J 2 bases, leaving 6 bases between the germline ends. CDR3 sequence: CASSSGAYNEQFF. The CDR3 DNA reads as TGTGCCAGCAGTTCCGGAGCCTACAATGAGCAGTTCTTC. The variable domain in full, completed from reference TRBV28 and TRBJ2-1, reads DVKVTQSSRYLVKRTGEKVFLECVQDMDHENMFWYRQDPGLGLRLIYFSYDVKMKEKGDIPEGYSVSREKKERFSLILESASTNQTSMYLCASSSGAYNEQFFGPGTRLTVL.

The J gene is TRBJ1-2, the V gene TRBV6-1; D remains unclear. Trimming removed 1 base at V and 4 bases at J, with 7 bases between. Germline V gives CDR1 MNHNS, CDR2 SASEGT. The CDR3 runs 13 residues. Here the CDR3 DNA reads TGTGCCAGCAGTGAAGGGGGTGGCTATGGCTACACCTTC. Protein: CASSEGGGYGYTF.

The V gene is TRBV30, the J gene TRBJ2-5, with 8 bases lining up with TRBD1. The V gene end was trimmed by 8 bases and the J gene end by 1 base; junction bases not matched to a gene: 12. The germline CDR1 and CDR2 sequences are GTSNPN and SVGIG (reference sequence). The length of the CDR3 is 15 residues. This CDR3 is CAAVDRAGPQETQYF. DNA for the CDR3: TGTGCCGCGGTGGACAGGGCTGGACCCCAAGAGACCCAGTACTTC.

The V and J genes are TRBV7-9 and TRBJ2-7; D gene unclear. This CDR3 has 12 residues. V lost 3 bases to trimming and J lost 2 bases, with 5 bases between them. In germline, CDR1 is SEHNR, CDR2 FQNEAQ (reference sequence). CDR3 region: CASSFLAYEQYF. The CDR3 region has the DNA TGTGCCAGCAGCTTCCTGGCCTACGAGCAGTACTTC. Variable domain in full (rest from reference TRBV7-9 and TRBJ2-7): DTGVSQNPRHKITKRGQNVTFRCDPISEHNRLYWYRQTLGQGPEFLTYFQNEAQLEKSRLLSDRFSAERPKGSFSTLEIQRTEQGDSAMYLCASSFLAYEQYFGPGTRLTVT.

The rearrangement joins TRBV4-2 to TRBJ2-3; 9 positions agree with TRBD2. With 0 bases clipped from V and 5 bases from J, the junction kept 9 bases outside the gene matches. CDR1 and CDR2 (germline): LGHNA, YNFKEQ. This CDR3 comprises 17 residues. In DNA form, the CDR3 reads TGTGCCAGCAGCCAAGACGTAGCGGGGGTGGAGGGAGATACGCAGTATTTT. Translated: CASSQDVAGVEGDTQYF.

This chain uses TRBV19 with TRBJ2-2; the match to TRBD1 covers 8 bases. Germline CDR1 reads LNHDA; CDR2 reads SQIVND (reference sequence). There are 23 residues in the CDR3. Trimming cost V 7 bases and J 5 bases; bases outside gene matches: 33. The CDR3 region is CASMVVELCGPQDRQGRTGELFF. In nucleotides, the CDR3 is TGTGCCAGTATGGTCGTCGAATTGTGTGGCCCCCAAGACCGACAGGGGAGAACCGGGGAGCTGTTTTTT.

The J gene is TRBJ2-2, the V gene TRBV5-6; tentatively, D is TRBD1 or TRBD2 (5 bases each). The CDR3 totals 15 residues. CDR1 SGHDT and CDR2 YYEEEE come from the germline V gene. Trimming left V 4 bases short and J 3 bases short, with 13 bases between. The CDR3 is CASSPGPSDTGELFF. CDR3 bases: TGTGCCAGCAGCCCGGGGCCCTCGGACACCGGGGAGCTGTTTTTT.

The V gene is TRBV28, the J gene TRBJ2-1; 14 bases match TRBD2. Trimming took 2 bases from V and 12 from J; bases not matched to a gene: 6. The CDR3 contains 15 residues. Germline lookup yields CDR1 MDHEN and CDR2 SYDVKM. The DNA of the CDR3 is TGTGCCAGCAGTTTACTTGGGACTAGCGGGAGTTGGCAGTTCTTC. Translation gives CASSLLGTSGSWQFF.

The V and J genes are TRBV10-3 and TRBJ1-2, with D uncertain. Germline-derived CDR1 and CDR2 are ENHRY and SYGVKD. V dropped 0 bases and J dropped 4 bases, with 12 bases sitting between them. The CDR3 extends over 15 amino acids. The CDR3 nucleotides read TGTGCCATCAGTGAGTCGGAGAGAGGGTCCTATGGCTACACCTTC. Residues: CAISESERGSYGYTF.

The chain joins TRBV20-1 to TRBJ2-5; D remains unclear. In germline, CDR1 is DFQATT, CDR2 SNEGSKA (reference sequence). This CDR3 has 11 residues. Trimming stripped 5 bases from V and 5 bases from J, with 9 bases between. The CDR3 spells CSAYEGETQYF. The CDR3 bases are TGCAGTGCTTATGAAGGGGAGACCCAGTACTTC.

This clone was seen only a few times. The genes are TRBV7-9 and TRBJ2-1; 7 nucleotides agree with TRBD2. Germline lookup yields CDR1 SEHNR and CDR2 FQNEAQ (reference sequence). The ends lost 2 bases at V and 7 bases at J; junction bases unmatched: 11. The CDR3 is 16 amino acids. The CDR3 DNA sequence: TGTGCCAGCAGCTTAATACCTAGCGGAACCGGGAATGAGCAGTTCTTC. Translation: CASSLIPSGTGNEQFF.

CDR3 sequence: CASSAQGVSGNTIYF. CDR3 nucleotides: TGTGCCAGTAGTGCGCAGGGGGTCTCTGGAAACACCATATATTTT. The chain recombines TRBV19 with TRBJ1-3; TRBD1 matches at 7 bases. CDR1 and CDR2 from the germline V gene are LNHDA and SQIVND (reference sequence). The CDR3 extends over 15 amino acids. Germline trimming cut 5 bases from V and 0 bases from J; bases unmatched to any gene: 4.

This chain joins TRBV7-2 and TRBJ2-1; no clear D. Germline V gene lookup returns CDR1 SGHTA and CDR2 FQGNSA. V was shortened by 1 base and J by 0 bases, with 10 bases between the two germline ends. The CDR3 covers 16 residues. The CDR3 spells CASSLVRDLSYNEQFF. CDR3 coding DNA: TGTGCCAGCAGCTTAGTCCGTGACCTCTCCTACAATGAGCAGTTCTTC.

The V call is TRBV18, the J call TRBJ2-1; 12 bases map to TRBD2. Germline V gene lookup returns CDR1 KGHSH and CDR2 LQKENI. This CDR3 is 16 amino acids long. J lost 6 bases, V lost 2 bases, and 5 bases had no gene match. In DNA, the CDR3 is TGTGCCAGCTCACCAATTTGGACTAGCGGGATCAATGAGCAGTTCTTC. This codes for CASSPIWTSGINEQFF.

The chain couples TRBV6-5 to TRBJ2-7; perhaps TRBD2 as D (6 bases). The V end lost 6 bases, the J end lost 0 bases, and 15 bases lay between the germline ends. Germline V gene lookup returns CDR1 MNHEY and CDR2 SVGAGI. The CDR3 is 15 residues long. CDR3: CASRPGGEPSYEQYF. The CDR3 DNA is TGTGCCAGCAGACCCGGGGGTGAGCCCTCCTACGAGCAGTACTTC.

V and J are TRBV6-5 and TRBJ1-5, with D unclear. Germline V gene data show CDR1 as MNHEY and CDR2 as SVGAGI. V was clipped by 3 bases and J by 3 bases, with 9 bases between them. This CDR3 region has 14 residues. CDR3: CASSYGDFNQPQHF. CDR3 nucleotides: TGTGCCAGCAGTTATGGGGATTTCAATCAGCCCCAGCATTTT.

Of note for this clone: The junction departs from the called germline gene at one end, perhaps through a read error. This chain joins TRBV4-1 and TRBJ1-4, with D tentatively TRBD1 (5 bases). Germline V gene sequence: CDR1 MGHRA, CDR2 YSYEKL. The CDR3 has 17 amino acids. The DNA for the CDR3 is TGCGCCAGCAGTCAAGATACGGCTCGGGGGATTAATGAAAAACTGTTTTTT. As protein: CASSQDTARGINEKLFF.

The rearrangement uses TRBV4-3 and TRBJ1-2, with D maybe TRBD1 (6 bases). The CDR3 length is 12 residues. With 3 bases removed from V and 8 bases from J, the gap between germline ends came to 10 bases. CDR1 LGHNA and CDR2 YSLEER come from the germline V gene. CDR3 nucleotide sequence: TGCGCCAGCAGCCACCCAGGGGTCGGCTACACCTTC. As protein: CASSHPGVGYTF.

The CDR3, as DNA: TGTGCCACCAGTGACTTCGGGAAGAGAGCTTTCTTT. Amino acid sequence: CATSDFGKRAFF. This rearrangement joins TRBV24-1 to TRBJ1-1; D ambiguous. The CDR3 is made up of 12 amino acids. Germline loops: CDR1 KGHDR, CDR2 SFDVKD. V was pared by 4 bases and J by 10 bases, with 12 bases between.

The V and J genes are TRBV5-1 and TRBJ2-5, with 8 bases aligning to TRBD1. Losses at the gene ends were 4 bases for V and 4 bases for J; bases not matched to a gene: 12. CDR1 and CDR2 (germline): SGHRS, YFSETQ. The length of the CDR3 is 16 residues. For the CDR3, the DNA is TGCGCCAGCAGCCCCGGAAGGACAGGGTATTCAGAGACCCAGTACTTC. Encoded protein: CASSPGRTGYSETQYF.

Of note for this clone: A read error may produce the germline difference seen at one junction end. This rearrangement joins TRBV29-1 to TRBJ1-1; 9 bases are a match to TRBD1. Germline CDR1 SQVTM, CDR2 ANQGSEA. The CDR3 has 14 amino acids. CDR3 bases: TGCAGCGTTGAGGGGGACAGGGTGAACGCTGAAGCTTTCTTT. Its protein is CSVEGDRVNAEAFF.

This chain joins TRBV19 and TRBJ1-5; 7 positions match TRBD1. CDR1 and CDR2 from the germline V gene are LNHDA and SQIVND (reference sequence). This CDR3 contains 13 residues. With V trimmed by 6 bases and J by 6 bases, 5 bases remained unmatched. The CDR3 is CASRGQMSQPQHF. CDR3 nucleotide sequence: TGTGCCAGTAGGGGACAGATGAGTCAGCCCCAGCATTTT. The full variable domain, with the rest looked up from reference TRBV19 and TRBJ1-5, is DGGITQSPKYLFRKEGQNVTLSCEQNLNHDAMYWYRQDPGQGLRLIYYSQIVNDFQKGDIAEGYSVSREKKESFPLTVTSAQKNPTAFYLCASRGQMSQPQHFGDGTRLSIL.

This chain links TRBV7-8 with TRBJ2-7, with TRBD1 matching over 8 bases. V dropped 4 bases and J dropped 1; count of bases not matched to a gene: 6. Looked up from germline, CDR1 is SGHVS and CDR2 is FQNEAQ. The CDR3 extends over 15 amino acids. CDR3: CASSSRQGSSYEQYF. CDR3 DNA: TGTGCCAGCAGCTCGAGACAGGGGAGTTCCTACGAGCAGTACTTC.